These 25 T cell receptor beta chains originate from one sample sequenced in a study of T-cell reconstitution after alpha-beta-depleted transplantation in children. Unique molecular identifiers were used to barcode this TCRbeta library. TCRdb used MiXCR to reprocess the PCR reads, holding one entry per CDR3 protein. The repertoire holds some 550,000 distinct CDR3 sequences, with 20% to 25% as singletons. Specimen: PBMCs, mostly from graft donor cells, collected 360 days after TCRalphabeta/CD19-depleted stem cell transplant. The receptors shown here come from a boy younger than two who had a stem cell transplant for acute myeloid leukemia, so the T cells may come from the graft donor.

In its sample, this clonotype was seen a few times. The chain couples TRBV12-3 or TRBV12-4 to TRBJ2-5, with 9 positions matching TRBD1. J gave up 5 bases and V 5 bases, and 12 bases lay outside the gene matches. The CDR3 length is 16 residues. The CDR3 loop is CASSAGTGPHWETQYF. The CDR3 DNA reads TGTGCCAGCAGTGCCGGGACAGGGCCCCATTGGGAGACCCAGTACTTC.

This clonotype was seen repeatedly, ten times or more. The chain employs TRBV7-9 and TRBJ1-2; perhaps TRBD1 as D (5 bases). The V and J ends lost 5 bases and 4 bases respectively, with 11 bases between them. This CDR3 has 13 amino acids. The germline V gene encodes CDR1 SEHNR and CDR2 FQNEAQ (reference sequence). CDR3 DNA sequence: TGTGCCAGCAGCCCACAGGACCTCTATGGCTACACCTTC. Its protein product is CASSPQDLYGYTF.

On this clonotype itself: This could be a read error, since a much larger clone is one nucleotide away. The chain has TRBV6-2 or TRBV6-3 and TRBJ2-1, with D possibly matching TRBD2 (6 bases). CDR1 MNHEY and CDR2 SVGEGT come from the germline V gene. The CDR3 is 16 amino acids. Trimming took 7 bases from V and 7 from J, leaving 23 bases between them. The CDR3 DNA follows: TGTGCCAGCATCGAGGGGCTAGCGAGGGTTATAAATGAGCAGTTCTTC. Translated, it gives CASIEGLARVINEQFF.

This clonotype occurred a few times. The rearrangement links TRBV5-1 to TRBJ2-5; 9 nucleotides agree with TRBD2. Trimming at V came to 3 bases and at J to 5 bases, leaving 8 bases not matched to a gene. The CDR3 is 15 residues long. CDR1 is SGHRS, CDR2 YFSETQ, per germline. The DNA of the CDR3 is TGCGCCAGCAGCTCAGGGGCGGGGGGGCCCGAGACCCAGTACTTC. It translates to CASSSGAGGPETQYF.

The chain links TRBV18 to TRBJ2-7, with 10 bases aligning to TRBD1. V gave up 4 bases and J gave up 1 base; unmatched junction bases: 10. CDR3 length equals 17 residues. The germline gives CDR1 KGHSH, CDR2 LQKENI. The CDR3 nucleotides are TGTGCCAGCTCACTCGGGACAGGGGCCGGGGGATCCTACGAGCAGTACTTC. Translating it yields CASSLGTGAGGSYEQYF. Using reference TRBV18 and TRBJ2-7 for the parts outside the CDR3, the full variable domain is NAGVMQNPRHLVRRRGQEARLRCSPMKGHSHVYWYRQLPEEGLKFMVYLQKENIIDESGMPKERFSAEFPKEGPSILRIQQVVRGDSAAYFCASSLGTGAGGSYEQYFGPGTRLTVT.

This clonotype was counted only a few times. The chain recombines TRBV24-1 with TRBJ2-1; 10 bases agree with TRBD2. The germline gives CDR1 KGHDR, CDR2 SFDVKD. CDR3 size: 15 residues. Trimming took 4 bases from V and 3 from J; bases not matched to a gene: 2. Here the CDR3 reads CATSDPSGGYNEQFF. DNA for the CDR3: TGTGCCACCAGTGACCCTAGCGGGGGCTACAATGAGCAGTTCTTC.

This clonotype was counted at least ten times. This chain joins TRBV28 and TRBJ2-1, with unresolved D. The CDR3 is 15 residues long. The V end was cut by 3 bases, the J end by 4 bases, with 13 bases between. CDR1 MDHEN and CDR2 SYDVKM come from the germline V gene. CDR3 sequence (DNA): TGTGCCAGCAGTTTTTTCTTCCAGCAATACAATGAGCAGTTCTTC. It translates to CASSFFFQQYNEQFF.

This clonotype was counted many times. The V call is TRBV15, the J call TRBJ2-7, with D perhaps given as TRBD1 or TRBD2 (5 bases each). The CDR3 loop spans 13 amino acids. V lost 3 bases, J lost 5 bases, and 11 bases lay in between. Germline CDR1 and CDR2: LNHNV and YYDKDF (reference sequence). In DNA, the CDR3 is TGTGCCACCAGCAGCGCCGGGGCGGACGAGCAGTACTTC. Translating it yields CATSSAGADEQYF.

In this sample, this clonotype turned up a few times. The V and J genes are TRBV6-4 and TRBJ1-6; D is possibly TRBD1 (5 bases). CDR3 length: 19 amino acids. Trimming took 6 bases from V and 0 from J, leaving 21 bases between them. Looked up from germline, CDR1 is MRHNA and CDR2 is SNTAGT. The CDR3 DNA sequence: TGTGCCAGCAGAGTCTCTGTTTACAGGAGCAGCTCCTATAATTCACCCCTCCACTTT. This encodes CASRVSVYRSSSYNSPLHF.

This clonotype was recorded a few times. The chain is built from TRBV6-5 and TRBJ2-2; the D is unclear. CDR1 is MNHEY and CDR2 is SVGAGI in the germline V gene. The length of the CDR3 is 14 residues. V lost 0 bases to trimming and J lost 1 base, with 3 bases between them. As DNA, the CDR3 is TGTGCCAGCAGTTACTCCCAGAACACCGGGGAGCTGTTTTTT. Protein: CASSYSQNTGELFF.

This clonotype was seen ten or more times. The CDR3 DNA is TGTGCCAGCAGTTACTCGAAAGGGTCCTACGAGCAGTACTTC. It translates to CASSYSKGSYEQYF. The chain links TRBV6-6 to TRBJ2-7; D is unclear. This CDR3 region has 14 residues. V was pared by 0 bases and J by 1 base, with 7 bases between. Looked up from germline, CDR1 is MNHNY and CDR2 is SVGAGI (reference sequence).

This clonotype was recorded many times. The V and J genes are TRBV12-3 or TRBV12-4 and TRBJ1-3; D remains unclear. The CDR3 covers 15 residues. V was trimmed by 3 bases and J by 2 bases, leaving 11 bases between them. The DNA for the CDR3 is TGTGCCAGCAGTTTTAATTCGTCCCCTGGAAACACCATATATTTT. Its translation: CASSFNSSPGNTIYF.

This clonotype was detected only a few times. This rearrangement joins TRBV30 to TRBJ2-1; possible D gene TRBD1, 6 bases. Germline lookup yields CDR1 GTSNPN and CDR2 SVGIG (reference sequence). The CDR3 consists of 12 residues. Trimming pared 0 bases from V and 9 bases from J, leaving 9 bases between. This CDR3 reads CAWSVRGGEQFF. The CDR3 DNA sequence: TGTGCCTGGAGTGTACGAGGGGGTGAGCAGTTCTTC. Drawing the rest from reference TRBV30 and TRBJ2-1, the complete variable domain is SQTIHQWPATLVQPVGSPLSLECTVEGTSNPNLYWYRQAAGRGLQLLFYSVGIGQISSEVPQNLSASRPQDRQFILSSKKLLLSDSGFYLCAWSVRGGEQFFGPGTRLTVL.

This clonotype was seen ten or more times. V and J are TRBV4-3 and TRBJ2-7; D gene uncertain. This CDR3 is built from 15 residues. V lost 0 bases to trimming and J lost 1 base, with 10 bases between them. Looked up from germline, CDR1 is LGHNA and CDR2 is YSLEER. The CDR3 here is CASSQDFPGSYEQYF. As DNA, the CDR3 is TGCGCCAGCAGCCAAGATTTCCCGGGTTCCTACGAGCAGTACTTC.

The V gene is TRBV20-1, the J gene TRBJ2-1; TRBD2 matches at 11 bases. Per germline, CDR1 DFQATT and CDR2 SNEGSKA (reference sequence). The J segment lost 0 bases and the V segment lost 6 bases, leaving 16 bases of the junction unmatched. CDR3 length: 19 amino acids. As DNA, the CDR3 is TGCAGTGCCATCAATCTAGCGGGGGGCCCCGGGGGCTCCTACAATGAGCAGTTCTTC. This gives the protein CSAINLAGGPGGSYNEQFF.

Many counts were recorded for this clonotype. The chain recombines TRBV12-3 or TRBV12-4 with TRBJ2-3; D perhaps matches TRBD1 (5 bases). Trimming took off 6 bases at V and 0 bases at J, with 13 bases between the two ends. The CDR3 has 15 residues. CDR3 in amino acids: CASSPRVGSTDTQYF. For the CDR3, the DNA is TGTGCCAGCAGCCCCAGGGTGGGAAGCACAGATACGCAGTATTTT.

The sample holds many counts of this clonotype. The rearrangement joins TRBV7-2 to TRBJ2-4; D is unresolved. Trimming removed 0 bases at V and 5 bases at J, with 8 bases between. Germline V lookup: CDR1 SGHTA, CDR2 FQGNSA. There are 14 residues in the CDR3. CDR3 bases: TGTGCCAGCAGCTTAGCTTTGGAGCAAAACATTCAGTACTTC. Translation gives CASSLALEQNIQYF.

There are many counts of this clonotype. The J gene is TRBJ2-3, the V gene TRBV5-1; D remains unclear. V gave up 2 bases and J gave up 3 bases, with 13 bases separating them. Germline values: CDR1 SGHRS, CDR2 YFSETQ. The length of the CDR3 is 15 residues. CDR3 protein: CASSFVGKRTDTQYF. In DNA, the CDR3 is TGCGCCAGCAGCTTTGTAGGGAAGAGGACAGATACGCAGTATTTT.

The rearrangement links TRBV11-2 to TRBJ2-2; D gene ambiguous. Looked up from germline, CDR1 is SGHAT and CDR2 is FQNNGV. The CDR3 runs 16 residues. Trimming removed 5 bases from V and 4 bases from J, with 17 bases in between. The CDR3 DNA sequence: TGTGCCAGCAGCCCAACCCTTACTGCGACCACCGGGGAGCTGTTTTTT. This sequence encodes CASSPTLTATTGELFF.

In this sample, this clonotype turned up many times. This CDR3 reads CASSLGSGYEQYV. CDR3 nucleotide sequence: TGTGCCAGCAGCTTAGGTTCCGGGTACGAGCAGTACGTC. This chain uses TRBV7-6 with TRBJ2-7; no reliable D call. CDR3 length: 13 residues. The germline V and J ends were trimmed by 1 base and 4 bases, with 8 bases remaining between them. Looked up from germline, CDR1 is SGHVS and CDR2 is FNYEAQ.

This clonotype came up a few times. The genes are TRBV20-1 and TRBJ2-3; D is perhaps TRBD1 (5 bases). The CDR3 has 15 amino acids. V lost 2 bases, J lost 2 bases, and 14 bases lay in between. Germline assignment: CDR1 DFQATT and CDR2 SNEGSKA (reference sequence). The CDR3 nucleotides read TGCAGTGCTAGAAGGCAGGGCAGGAACACAGATACGCAGTATTTT. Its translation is CSARRQGRNTDTQYF.

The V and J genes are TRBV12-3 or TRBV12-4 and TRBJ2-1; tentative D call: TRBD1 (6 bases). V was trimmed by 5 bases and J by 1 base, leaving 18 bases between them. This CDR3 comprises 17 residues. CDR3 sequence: CASSPEQGTPSYNEQFF. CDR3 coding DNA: TGTGCCAGCAGTCCAGAACAGGGTACCCCATCCTACAATGAGCAGTTCTTC.

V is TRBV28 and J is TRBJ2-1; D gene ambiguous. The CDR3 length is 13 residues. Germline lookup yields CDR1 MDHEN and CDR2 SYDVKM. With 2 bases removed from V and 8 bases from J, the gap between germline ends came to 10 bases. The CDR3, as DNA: TGTGCCAGCAGTTTAAGGAGTAGTGATGAGCAGTTCTTC. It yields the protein CASSLRSSDEQFF.

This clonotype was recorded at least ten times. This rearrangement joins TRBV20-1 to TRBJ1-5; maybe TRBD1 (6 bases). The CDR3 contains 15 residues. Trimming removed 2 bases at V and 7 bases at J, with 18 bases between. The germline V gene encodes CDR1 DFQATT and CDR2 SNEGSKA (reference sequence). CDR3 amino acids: CSARTAGEVRQPQHF. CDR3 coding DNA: TGCAGTGCTAGAACCGCAGGGGAAGTGAGGCAGCCCCAGCATTTT.

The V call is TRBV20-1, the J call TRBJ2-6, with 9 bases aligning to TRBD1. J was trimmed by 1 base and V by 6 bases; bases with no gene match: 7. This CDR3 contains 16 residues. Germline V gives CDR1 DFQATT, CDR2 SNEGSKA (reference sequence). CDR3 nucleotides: TGCAGTGCCCTACAGGGGGCTTCGTCTGGGGCCAACGTCCTGACTTTC. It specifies CSALQGASSGANVLTF.